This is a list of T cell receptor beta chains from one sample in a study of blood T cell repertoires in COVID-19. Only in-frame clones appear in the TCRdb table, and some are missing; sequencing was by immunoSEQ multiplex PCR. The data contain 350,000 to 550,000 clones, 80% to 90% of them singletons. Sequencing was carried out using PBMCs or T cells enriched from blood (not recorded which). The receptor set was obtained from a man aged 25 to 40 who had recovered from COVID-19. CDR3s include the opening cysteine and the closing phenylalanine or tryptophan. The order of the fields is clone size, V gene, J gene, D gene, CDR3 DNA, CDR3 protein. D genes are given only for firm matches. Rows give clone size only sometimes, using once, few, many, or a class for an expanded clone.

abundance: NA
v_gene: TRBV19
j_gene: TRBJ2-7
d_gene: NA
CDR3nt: TGTGCCAGTAGTATAATTGGCCTCTCCTACGAGCAGTACTTC
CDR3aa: CASSIIGLSYEQYF

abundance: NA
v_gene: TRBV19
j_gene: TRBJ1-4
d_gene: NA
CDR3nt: TGTGCCAGTAGTATGGTGCAGTTAAATGAAAAACTGTTTTTT
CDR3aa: CASSMVQLNEKLFF

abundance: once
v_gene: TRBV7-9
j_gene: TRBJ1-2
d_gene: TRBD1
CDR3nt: TGTGCCAGCAGCTTGGGGGGGACAGGCTTCTACGGCTACACCTTC
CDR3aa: CASSLGGTGFYGYTF

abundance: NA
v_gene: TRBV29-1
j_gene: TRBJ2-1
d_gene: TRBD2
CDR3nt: TGCAGCGTTAGGGTAGCGGGAGGGATCGATGAGCAGTTCTTC
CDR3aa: CSVRVAGGIDEQFF

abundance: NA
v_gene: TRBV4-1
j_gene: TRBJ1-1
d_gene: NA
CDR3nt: TGCGCCAGCAGCCAAGGATCGCCAGGGAACACTGAAGCTTTCTTT
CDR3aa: CASSQGSPGNTEAFF

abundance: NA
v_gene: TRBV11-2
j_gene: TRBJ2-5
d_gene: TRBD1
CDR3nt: TGTGCCAGCAGCTTAGGTCCCGAGGGGGCGCCGGAGACCCAGTACTTC
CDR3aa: CASSLGPEGAPETQYF

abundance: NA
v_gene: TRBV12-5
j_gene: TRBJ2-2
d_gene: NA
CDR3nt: TGTGCTAGTGGTCTACGGGTTTTGAACACCGGGGAGCTGTTTTTT
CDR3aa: CASGLRVLNTGELFF

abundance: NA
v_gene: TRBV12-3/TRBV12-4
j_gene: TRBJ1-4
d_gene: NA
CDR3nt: TGTGCCAGCAGTAGCGGTGAAAAACTGTTTTTT
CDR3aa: CASSSGEKLFF

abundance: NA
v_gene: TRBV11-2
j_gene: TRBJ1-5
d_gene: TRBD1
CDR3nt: TGTGCCAGCAGCTTAGGCCAGGGGGCGCGGGGCAATCAGCCCCAGCATTTT
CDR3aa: CASSLGQGARGNQPQHF

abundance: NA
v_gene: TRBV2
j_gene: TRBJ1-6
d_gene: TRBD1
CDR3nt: TGTGCCAGCAGGGGACAGGGTCGGAATTCACCCCTCCACTTT
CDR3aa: CASRGQGRNSPLHF

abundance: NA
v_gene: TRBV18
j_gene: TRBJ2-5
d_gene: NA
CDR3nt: TGTGCCAGCTCACCAAGCGAGATTGAGACCCAGTACTTC
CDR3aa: CASSPSEIETQYF

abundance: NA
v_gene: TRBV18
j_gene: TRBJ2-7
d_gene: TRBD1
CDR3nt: TGTGCCAGCTCACCCGGACAGGTATCCTACGAGCAGTACTTC
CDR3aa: CASSPGQVSYEQYF

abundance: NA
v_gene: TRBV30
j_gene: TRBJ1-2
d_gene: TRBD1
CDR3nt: TGTGCCTGGAGTGTACAAGCAGGGGGCATGAGTGGTGGCTACACCTTC
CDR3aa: CAWSVQAGGMSGGYTF

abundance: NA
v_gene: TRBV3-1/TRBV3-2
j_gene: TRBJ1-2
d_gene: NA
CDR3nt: TGTGCCAGCAGCCACCAGGGGCAGGCTCCTCGCTATGGCTACACCTTC
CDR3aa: CASSHQGQAPRYGYTF

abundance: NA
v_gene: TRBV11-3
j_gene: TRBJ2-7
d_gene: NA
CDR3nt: TGTGCCAGCAGTCAAGATCGGTATTCCTACGAGCAGTACTTC
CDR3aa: CASSQDRYSYEQYF

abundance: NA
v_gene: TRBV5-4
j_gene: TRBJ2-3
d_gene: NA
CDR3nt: TGTGCCAGCAGCTTGCTGGCGGGATTGGGCACAGATACGCAGTATTTT
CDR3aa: CASSLLAGLGTDTQYF

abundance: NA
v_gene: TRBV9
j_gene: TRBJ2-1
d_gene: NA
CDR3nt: TGTGCCAGCAGCGTGTCGAGCGGAGTCAATGAGCAGTTCTTC
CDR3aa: CASSVSSGVNEQFF

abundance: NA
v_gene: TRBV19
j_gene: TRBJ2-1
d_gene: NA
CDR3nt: TGTGCCAGTAGTGGGTGGACAGAGAGCTCCTACAATGAGCAGTTCTTC
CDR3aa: CASSGWTESSYNEQFF

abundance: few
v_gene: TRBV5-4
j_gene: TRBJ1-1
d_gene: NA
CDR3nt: TGTGCCAGCAGCTTAACGACAGGAATGAACACTGAAGCTTTCTTT
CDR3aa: CASSLTTGMNTEAFF

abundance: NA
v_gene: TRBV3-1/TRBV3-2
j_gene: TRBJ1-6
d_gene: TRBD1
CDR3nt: TGTGCCAGCAGCCATAGACCCCCGGGACAGACCAATTCACCCCTCCACTTT
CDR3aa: CASSHRPPGQTNSPLHF

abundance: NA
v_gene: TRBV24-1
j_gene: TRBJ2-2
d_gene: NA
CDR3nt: TGTGCCACCAGTGATGGAGGAGGGACGGACACCGGGGAGCTGTTTTTT
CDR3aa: CATSDGGGTDTGELFF

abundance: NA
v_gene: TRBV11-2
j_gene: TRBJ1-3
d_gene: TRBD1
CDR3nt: TGTGCCAGCAGCCTACAGGGGGCTGCAGCTAAGAGCACCATATATTTT
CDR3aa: CASSLQGAAAKSTIYF

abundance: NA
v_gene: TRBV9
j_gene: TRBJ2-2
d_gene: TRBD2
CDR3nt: TGTGCCAGCAGCGCCGGGACTACAAACACCGGGGAGCTGTTTTTT
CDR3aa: CASSAGTTNTGELFF

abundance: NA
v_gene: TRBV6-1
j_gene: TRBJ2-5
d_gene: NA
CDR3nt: TGTGCCAGCAGAGAAGGCGGGACAGAAGAGACCCAGTACTTC
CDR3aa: CASREGGTEETQYF

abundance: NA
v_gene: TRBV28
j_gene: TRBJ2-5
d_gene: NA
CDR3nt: TGTGCCAGCAGTGTCGGACTCTACCAGTACTTC
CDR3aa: CASSVGLYQYF

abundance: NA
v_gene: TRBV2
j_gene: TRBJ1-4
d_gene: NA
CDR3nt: TGTGCCAGCAGAGAAGACATTAATGAAAAACTGTTTTTT
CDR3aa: CASREDINEKLFF

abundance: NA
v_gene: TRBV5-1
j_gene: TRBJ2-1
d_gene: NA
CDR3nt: TGCGCCAGCAGCCCCGACTATTTTGCCTACAATGAGCAGTTCTTC
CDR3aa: CASSPDYFAYNEQFF

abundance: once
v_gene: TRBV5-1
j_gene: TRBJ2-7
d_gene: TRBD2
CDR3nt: TGCGCCAGCAGCCCGCTAGCGGGAGGGCCCTACGAGCAGTACTTC
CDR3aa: CASSPLAGGPYEQYF